This T cell receptor beta chain derives from a study of shared clonotypes between healthy human individuals. The study's findings and limits: Clonotypes which were not shared had lower generation probabilities than clonotypes that all four donors shared. Only blood underwent sampling, and tissue repertoires likely differ.

Generated by immunoSEQ multiplex PCR, the TCRdb table keeps only in-frame clones and is missing some. The sample has 2.5 million or so clones; over 85% are singletons. Adult donors, all healthy and HIV-negative, had no recent acute infections or vaccinations. The CDR3 is 16 amino acids. Per the germline V gene, CDR1 is SGHNT and CDR2 is YYREEE (reference sequence). V dropped 0 bases and J dropped 2; count of bases not matched to a gene: 5. A word on this clone: What it binds is unknown.

V and J are TRBV5-4 and TRBJ2-7; 10 bases match TRBD1. The sample consisted of naive CD4+ T cells sorted from blood. Documented subset: CD45RA+ positively selected. The TCR originated in a man aged 18 to 29 in good health. The CDR3, as DNA: TGTGCCAGCAGCTTGGCGGGACAGGGGATCCCCTACGAGCAGTACTTC. This gives the protein CASSLAGQGIPYEQYF. Full variable domain (missing parts from reference TRBV5-4 and TRBJ2-7): ETGVTQSPTHLIKTRGQQVTLRCSSQSGHNTVSWYQQALGQGPQFIFQYYREEENGRGNFPPRFSGLQFPNYSSELNVNALELDDSALYLCASSLAGQGIPYEQYFGPGTRLTVT.